The clone carrying this TCR beta chain was picked up many times. What it binds is not known. Every donor was a healthy Caucasian. The data were obtained in a study of identical twins. Germline assignment: CDR1 SQVTM and CDR2 ANQGSEA. The CDR3 runs to 12 residues. J lost 7 bases, V lost 4 bases, and 6 bases had no gene match. After template switching added a universal primer site, the resulting cDNA carried unique molecular identifiers. A single record per CDR3 protein comes from TCRdb applying MiXCR to the 5' RACE reads. This table has some 100,000 distinct CDR3 sequences, 5.9% appearing once. General study points: Where out-of-frame alpha sequences were twin-shared, they showed excess low generation probability.

The sequenced sample consisted of memory T cells sorted from blood. This receptor was taken from a woman aged 50 to 60 in good health. This chain joins TRBV29-1 and TRBJ2-7, with TRBD1 matching 8 bases. CDR3 residues: CSVGQGIGEQYF. CDR3 bases: TGCAGCGTTGGACAGGGGATAGGTGAGCAGTACTTC.